This T cell receptor beta chain emerged from a study of T cells after posttransplantation cyclophosphamide. The table came from immunoSEQ multiplex PCR; TCRdb's copy has only in-frame clones and leaves some out. The sample has tens of thousands of clones, none seen only once. V was pared by 4 bases and J by 0 bases, with 4 bases of the junction left unmatched. From germline, CDR1 is SNHLY and CDR2 FYNNEI. This CDR3 is 15 amino acids long. The table lists this clone with many counts. What was sequenced was PBMCs. This rearrangement joins TRBV2 to TRBJ2-3, with 7 positions matching TRBD1. The origin of this receptor is a woman aged 55-70 years in good health, CMV-negative, and a related stem cell transplant donor. The CDR3 sequence is CASSGGQTSTDTQYF. CDR3 DNA: TGTGCCAGCAGTGGGGGACAGACCAGCACAGATACGCAGTATTTT. The full variable domain, completed using reference TRBV2 and TRBJ2-3, is EPEVTQTPSHQVTQMGQEVILRCVPISNHLYFYWYRQILGQKVEFLVSFYNNEISEKSEIFDDQFSVERPDGSNFTLKIRSTKLEDSAMYFCASSGGQTSTDTQYFGPGTRLTVL.